Presented here are 9 T cell receptor beta chains from one specimen sequenced in a study of metastatic and nonmetastatic thyroid tumors. No treatment of any kind had been given to any patient before thyroid surgery. TCRdb re-called the PCR reads via MiXCR. The sample holds 30,000 to 35,000 clones, over 14% seen once. The sequencing sample was made of blood. The receptors originated from a male donor with papillary thyroid cancer or a benign thyroid nodule (not recorded which). Some clones in this sample may be carry-over from other donors' samples.

This clone was detected ten times or more. Since a much larger clone is just one base distant, this may be a read error. This rearrangement joins TRBV6-1 to TRBJ2-3, with D uncertain. From germline, CDR1 is MNHNS and CDR2 SASEGT. This CDR3 region has 12 residues. The CDR3 DNA is TGTGCCAGCAGTGGAGGCGGAGATACGCAGTTTTTT. Translating gives CASSGGGDTQFF.

This clone was counted ten times or more. The rearrangement uses TRBV4-1 and TRBJ1-5; 10 bases agree with TRBD1. V lost 3 bases to trimming and J lost 0 bases; unmatched junction nucleotides: 5. Germline lookup yields CDR1 MGHRA and CDR2 YSYEKL. This CDR3 has 17 residues. For the CDR3, the DNA is TGCGCCAGCAGCCACGGACAGGGGGGTTATAGCAATCAGCCCCAGCATTTT. It translates to CASSHGQGGYSNQPQHF.

This clone was picked up many times. The gene calls are TRBV11-2 and TRBJ1-6; 11 bases fit TRBD1. CDR1 is SGHAT, CDR2 FQNNGV, per germline. V trimming: 5 bases; J trimming: 10 bases; junction bases outside the gene matches: 10. The CDR3 runs to 16 residues. As DNA, the CDR3 is TGTGCCAGCAGCGGGCGGACAGGGGGCAGCTCCTCACCCCTCCACTTT. Its translation: CASSGRTGGSSSPLHF. Full variable domain (remainder filled in from reference TRBV11-2 and TRBJ1-6): EAGVAQSPRYKIIEKRQSVAFWCNPISGHATLYWYQQILGQGPKLLIQFQNNGVVDDSQLPKDRFSAERLKGVDSTLKIQPAKLEDSAVYLCASSGRTGGSSSPLHFGNGTRLTVT.

Remarks on this clone: A read error is possible here, since a much larger clone lies one base away. V and J are TRBV6-2 or TRBV6-3 and TRBJ2-4; 7 bases fit TRBD1. CDR1 and CDR2 from the germline V gene are MNHEY and SVGEGT. The CDR3 has 15 amino acids. V was clipped by 2 bases and J by 8 bases; unmatched bases: 9. The CDR3 loop is CASSYPNRGEDIQYF. In DNA, the CDR3 is TGTGCCAGCAGTTACCCCAACAGGGGTGAGGACATTCAGTACTTC.

This clone qualifies as medium-sized. The chain is built from TRBV2 and TRBJ2-7; 8 bases are shared with TRBD1. With V trimmed by 7 bases and J by 2 bases, 7 bases remained unmatched. Per the germline V gene, CDR1 is SNHLY and CDR2 is FYNNEI. The CDR3 totals 14 residues. CDR3 in DNA: TGTGCCAGCACCCCAGAGGACAGGGCCTACGAGCAGTACTTC. Its protein is CASTPEDRAYEQYF.

There are many counts of this clone. The V call is TRBV19, the J call TRBJ2-1; perhaps TRBD1 as D (5 bases). The CDR3 extends over 14 amino acids. The V end was cut by 3 bases, the J end by 2 bases, with 8 bases between. Germline assignment: CDR1 LNHDA and CDR2 SQIVND (reference sequence). CDR3 residues: CASSMAGTYNEQFF. Here the CDR3 DNA reads TGTGCCAGTAGTATGGCAGGGACCTACAATGAGCAGTTCTTC.

This clone was counted many times. Here the CDR3 DNA reads TGCAGCGTCCGCATTAACCGGGACAGGGGACGTACTGAAGCTTTCTTT. Encoded protein: CSVRINRDRGRTEAFF. The rearrangement uses TRBV29-1 and TRBJ1-1; 10 positions agree with TRBD1. Germline V gives CDR1 SQVTM, CDR2 ANQGSEA. The V gene end was trimmed by 6 bases and the J gene end by 5 bases; junction bases not matched to a gene: 15. This CDR3 region has 16 residues.

This clone came up a few times. The chain links TRBV5-4 to TRBJ2-1, with D possibly matching TRBD2 (6 bases). Germline CDR1 reads SGHNT; CDR2 reads YYREEE (reference sequence). This CDR3 comprises 14 residues. V dropped 7 bases and J dropped 0 bases, with 11 bases sitting between them. CDR3: CASRPTSSYNEQFF. For the CDR3, the DNA is TGTGCCAGCCGCCCGACTAGCTCCTACAATGAGCAGTTCTTC. Complete variable domain (other parts from reference TRBV5-4 and TRBJ2-1): ETGVTQSPTHLIKTRGQQVTLRCSSQSGHNTVSWYQQALGQGPQFIFQYYREEENGRGNFPPRFSGLQFPNYSSELNVNALELDDSALYLCASRPTSSYNEQFFGPGTRLTVL.

This clone was found many times. V is TRBV18 and J is TRBJ2-1; D gene uncertain. This CDR3 spans 14 amino acids. Germline values: CDR1 KGHSH, CDR2 LQKENI. V lost 2 bases, J lost 5 bases, and 10 bases lay in between. Here the CDR3 reads CASSPASRNNEQFF. Written as DNA, the CDR3 is TGTGCCAGCTCACCAGCTAGTCGAAACAATGAGCAGTTCTTC. Filled out from reference TRBV18 and TRBJ2-1, the complete variable domain reads NAGVMQNPRHLVRRRGQEARLRCSPMKGHSHVYWYRQLPEEGLKFMVYLQKENIIDESGMPKERFSAEFPKEGPSILRIQQVVRGDSAAYFCASSPASRNNEQFFGPGTRLTVL.